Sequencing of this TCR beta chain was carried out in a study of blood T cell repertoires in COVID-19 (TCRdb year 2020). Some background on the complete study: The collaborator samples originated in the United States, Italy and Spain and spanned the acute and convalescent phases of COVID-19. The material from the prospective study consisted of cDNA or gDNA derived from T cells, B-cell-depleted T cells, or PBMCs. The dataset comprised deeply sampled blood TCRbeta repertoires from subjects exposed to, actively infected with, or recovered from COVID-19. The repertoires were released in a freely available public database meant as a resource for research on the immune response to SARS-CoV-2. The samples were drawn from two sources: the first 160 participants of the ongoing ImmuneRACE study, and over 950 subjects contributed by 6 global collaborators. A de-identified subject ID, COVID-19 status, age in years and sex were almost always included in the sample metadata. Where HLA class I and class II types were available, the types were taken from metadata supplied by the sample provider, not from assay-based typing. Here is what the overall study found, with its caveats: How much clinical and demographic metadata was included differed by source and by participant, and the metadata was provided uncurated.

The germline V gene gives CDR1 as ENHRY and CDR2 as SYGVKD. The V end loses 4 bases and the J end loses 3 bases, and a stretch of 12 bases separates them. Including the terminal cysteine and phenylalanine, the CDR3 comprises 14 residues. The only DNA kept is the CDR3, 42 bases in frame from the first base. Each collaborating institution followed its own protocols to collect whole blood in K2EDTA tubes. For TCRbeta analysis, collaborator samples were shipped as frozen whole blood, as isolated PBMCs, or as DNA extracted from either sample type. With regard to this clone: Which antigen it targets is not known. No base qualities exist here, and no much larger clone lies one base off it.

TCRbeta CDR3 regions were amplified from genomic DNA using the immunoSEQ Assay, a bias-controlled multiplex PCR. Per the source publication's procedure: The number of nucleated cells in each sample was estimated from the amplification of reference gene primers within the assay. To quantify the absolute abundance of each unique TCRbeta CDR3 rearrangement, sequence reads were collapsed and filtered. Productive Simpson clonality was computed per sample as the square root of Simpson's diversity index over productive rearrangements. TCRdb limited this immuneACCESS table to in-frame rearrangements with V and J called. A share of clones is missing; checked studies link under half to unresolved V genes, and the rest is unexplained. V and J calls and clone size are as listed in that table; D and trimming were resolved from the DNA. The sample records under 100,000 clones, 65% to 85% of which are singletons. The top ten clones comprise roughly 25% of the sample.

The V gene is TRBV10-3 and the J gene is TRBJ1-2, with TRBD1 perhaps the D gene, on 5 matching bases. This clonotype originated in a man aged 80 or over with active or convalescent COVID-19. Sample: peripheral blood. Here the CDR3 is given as CAISGQGGDYGYTF. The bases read TGTGCCATCAGTGGGCAGGGTGGCGACTATGGCTACACCTTC.